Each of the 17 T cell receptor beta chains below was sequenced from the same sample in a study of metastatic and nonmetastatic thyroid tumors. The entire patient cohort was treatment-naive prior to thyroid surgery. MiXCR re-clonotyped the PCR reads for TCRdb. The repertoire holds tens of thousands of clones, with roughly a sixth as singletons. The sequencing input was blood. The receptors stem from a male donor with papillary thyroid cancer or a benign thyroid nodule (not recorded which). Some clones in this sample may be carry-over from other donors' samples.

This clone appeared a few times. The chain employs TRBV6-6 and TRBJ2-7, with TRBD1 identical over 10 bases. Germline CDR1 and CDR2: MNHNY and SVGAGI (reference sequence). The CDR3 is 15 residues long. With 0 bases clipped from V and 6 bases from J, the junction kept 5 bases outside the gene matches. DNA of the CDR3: TGTGCCAGCAGTTACTCCGGGACAGGGGACGGCGAGCAGTACTTC. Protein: CASSYSGTGDGEQYF.

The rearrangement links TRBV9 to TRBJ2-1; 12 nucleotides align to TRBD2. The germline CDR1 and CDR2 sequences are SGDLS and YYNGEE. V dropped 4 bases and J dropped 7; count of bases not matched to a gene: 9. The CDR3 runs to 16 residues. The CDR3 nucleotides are TGTGCCAGCAGCTCACGGACTAGCGGGATCCGGAATGAGCAGTTCTTC. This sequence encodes CASSSRTSGIRNEQFF. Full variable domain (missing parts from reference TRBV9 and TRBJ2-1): DSGVTQTPKHLITATGQRVTLRCSPRSGDLSVYWYQQSLDQGLQFLIQYYNGEERAKGNILERFSAQQFPDLHSELNLSSLELGDSALYFCASSSRTSGIRNEQFFGPGTRLTVL.

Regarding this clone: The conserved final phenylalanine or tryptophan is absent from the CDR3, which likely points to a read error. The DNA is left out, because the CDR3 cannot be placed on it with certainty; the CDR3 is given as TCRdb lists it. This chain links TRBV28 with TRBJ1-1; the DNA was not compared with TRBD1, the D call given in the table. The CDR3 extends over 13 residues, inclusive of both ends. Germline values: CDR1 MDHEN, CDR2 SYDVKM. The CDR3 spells CASSLGELRQISL.

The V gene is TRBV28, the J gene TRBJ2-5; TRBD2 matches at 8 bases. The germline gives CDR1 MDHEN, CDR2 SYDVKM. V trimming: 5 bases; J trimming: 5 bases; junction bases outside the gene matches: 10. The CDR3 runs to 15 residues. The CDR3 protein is CASSRPGGGWETQYF. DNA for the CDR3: TGTGCCAGCAGTAGACCGGGAGGGGGATGGGAGACCCAGTACTTC.

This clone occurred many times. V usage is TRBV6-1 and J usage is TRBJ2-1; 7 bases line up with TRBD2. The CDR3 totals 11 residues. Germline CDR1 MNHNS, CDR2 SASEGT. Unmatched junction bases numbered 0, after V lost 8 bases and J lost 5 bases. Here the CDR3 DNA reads TGTGCCAGCGGGAGGGACAATGAGCAGTTCTTC. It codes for CASGRDNEQFF.

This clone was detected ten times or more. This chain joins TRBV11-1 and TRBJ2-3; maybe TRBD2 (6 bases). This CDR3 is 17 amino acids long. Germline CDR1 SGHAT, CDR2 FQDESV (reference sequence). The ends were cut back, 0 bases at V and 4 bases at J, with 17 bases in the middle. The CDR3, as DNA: TGTGCCAGCAGCTTAGCGTTAATAGCGGTTCTTCCAGATACGCAGTATTTT. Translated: CASSLALIAVLPDTQYF. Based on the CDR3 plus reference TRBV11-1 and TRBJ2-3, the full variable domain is EAEVAQSPRYKITEKSQAVAFWCDPISGHATLYWYRQILGQGPELLVQFQDESVVDDSQLPKDRFSAERLKGVDSTLKIQPAELGDSAMYLCASSLALIAVLPDTQYFGPGTRLTVL.

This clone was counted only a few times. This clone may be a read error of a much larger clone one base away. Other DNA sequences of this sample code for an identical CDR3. The CDR3 loop is CASRADRATGELFF. The CDR3 bases are TGCGCCAGCAGAGCGGACAGGGCCACCGGGGAGCTGTTTTTT. V is TRBV3-1 and J is TRBJ2-2; 8 bases map to TRBD1. The germline V gene has CDR1 LGHDT and CDR2 YNNKEL (reference sequence). The CDR3 runs 14 residues.

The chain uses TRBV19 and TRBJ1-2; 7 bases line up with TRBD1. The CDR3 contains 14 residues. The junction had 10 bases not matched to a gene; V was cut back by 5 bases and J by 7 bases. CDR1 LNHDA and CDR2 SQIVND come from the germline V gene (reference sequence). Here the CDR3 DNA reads TGTGCCAGTAGTGTCGGGACAGCATCTATTGGCTACACCTTC. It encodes CASSVGTASIGYTF.

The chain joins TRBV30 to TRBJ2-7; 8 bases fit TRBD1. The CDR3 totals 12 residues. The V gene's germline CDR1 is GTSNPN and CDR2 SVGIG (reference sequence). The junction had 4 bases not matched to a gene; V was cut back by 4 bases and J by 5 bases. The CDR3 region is CAWTGGLNEQYF. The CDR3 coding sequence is TGTGCCTGGACAGGGGGCTTGAACGAGCAGTACTTC.

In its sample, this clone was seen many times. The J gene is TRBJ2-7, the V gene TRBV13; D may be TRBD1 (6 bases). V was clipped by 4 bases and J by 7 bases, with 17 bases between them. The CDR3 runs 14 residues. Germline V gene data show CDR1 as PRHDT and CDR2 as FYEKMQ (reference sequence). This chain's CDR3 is CASSWGSSTGEQYF. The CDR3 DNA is TGTGCCAGCAGCTGGGGGTCATCTACAGGGGAGCAGTACTTC.

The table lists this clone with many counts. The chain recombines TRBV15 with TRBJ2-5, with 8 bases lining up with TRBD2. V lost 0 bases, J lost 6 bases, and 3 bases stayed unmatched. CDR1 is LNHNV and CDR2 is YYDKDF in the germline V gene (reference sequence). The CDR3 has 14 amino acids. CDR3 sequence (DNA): TGTGCCACCAGCAGAGATCGGGGGGGGAAGACCCAGTACTTC. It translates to CATSRDRGGKTQYF. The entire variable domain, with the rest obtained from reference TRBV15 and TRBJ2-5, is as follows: DAMVIQNPRYQVTQFGKPVTLSCSQTLNHNVMYWYQQKSSQAPKLLFHYYDKDFNNEADTPDNFQSRRPNTSFCFLDIRSPGLGDTAMYLCATSRDRGGKTQYFGPGTRLLVL.

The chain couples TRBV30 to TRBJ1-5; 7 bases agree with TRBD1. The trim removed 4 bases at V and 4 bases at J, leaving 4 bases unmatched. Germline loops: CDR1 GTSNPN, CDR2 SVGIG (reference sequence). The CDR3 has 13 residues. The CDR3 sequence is CAWNTGDNQPQHF. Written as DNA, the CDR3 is TGTGCCTGGAATACAGGGGATAATCAGCCCCAGCATTTT.

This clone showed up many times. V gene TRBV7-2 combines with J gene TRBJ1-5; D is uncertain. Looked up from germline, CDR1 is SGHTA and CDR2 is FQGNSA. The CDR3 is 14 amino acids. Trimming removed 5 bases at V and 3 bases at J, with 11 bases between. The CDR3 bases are TGTGCCAGCAGCAACACGAATTTCAATCAGCCCCAGCATTTT. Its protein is CASSNTNFNQPQHF.

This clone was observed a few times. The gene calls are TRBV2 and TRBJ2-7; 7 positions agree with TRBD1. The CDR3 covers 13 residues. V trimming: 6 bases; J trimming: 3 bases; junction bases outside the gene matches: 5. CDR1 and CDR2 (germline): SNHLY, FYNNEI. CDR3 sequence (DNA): TGTGCCAGCAGAGAGGACAGGTTCTACGAGCAGTACTTC. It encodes CASREDRFYEQYF.

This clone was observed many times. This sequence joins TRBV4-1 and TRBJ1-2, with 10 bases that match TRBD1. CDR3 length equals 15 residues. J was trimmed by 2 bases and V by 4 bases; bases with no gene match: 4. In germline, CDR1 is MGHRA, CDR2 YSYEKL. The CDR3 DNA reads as TGCGCCAGCAGCCCGGGACAGGGGATAAACTATGGCTACACCTTC. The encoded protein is CASSPGQGINYGYTF.

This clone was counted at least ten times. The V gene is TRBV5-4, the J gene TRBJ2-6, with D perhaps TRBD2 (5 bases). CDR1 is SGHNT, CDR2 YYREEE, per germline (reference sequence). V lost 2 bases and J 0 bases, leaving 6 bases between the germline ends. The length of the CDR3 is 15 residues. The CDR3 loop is CASSFGGSGANVLTF. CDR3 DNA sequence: TGTGCCAGCAGCTTCGGAGGCTCTGGGGCCAACGTCCTGACTTTC.

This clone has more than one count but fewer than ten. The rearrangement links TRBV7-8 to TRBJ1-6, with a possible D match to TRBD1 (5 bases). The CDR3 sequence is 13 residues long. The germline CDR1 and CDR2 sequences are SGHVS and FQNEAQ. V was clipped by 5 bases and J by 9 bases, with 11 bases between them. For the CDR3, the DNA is TGTGCCAGCAGCCCCGGGGGGGGTTCACCCCTCCACTTT. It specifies CASSPGGGSPLHF.